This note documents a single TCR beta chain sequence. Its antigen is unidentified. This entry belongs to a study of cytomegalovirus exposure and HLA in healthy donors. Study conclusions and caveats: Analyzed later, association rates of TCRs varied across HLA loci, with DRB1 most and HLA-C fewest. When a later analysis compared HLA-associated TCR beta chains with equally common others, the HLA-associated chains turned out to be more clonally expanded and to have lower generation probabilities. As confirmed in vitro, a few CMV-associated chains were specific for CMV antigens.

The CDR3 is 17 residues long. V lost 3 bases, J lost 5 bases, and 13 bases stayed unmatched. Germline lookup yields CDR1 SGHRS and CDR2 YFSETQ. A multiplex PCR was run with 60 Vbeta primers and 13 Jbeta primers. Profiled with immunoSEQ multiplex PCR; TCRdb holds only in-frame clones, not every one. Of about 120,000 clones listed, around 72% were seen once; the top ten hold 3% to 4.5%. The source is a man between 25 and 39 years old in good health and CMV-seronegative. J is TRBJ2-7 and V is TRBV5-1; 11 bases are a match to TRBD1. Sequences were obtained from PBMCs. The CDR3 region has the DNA TGCGCCAGCAGCTCGGAGATCCGGACAGGGGGCGGCGACGAGCAGTACTTC. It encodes CASSSEIRTGGGDEQYF.